The 21 T cell receptor beta chains below were found in one sample sequenced in a study of identical twins. TCRdb re-called the 5' RACE reads with MiXCR, one entry per CDR3 protein. The top ten clones hold around 1.6% of a sample with about 920,000 distinct CDR3 sequences, about 12% of them seen once. This sample also belongs to another study, concerning yellow fever vaccine responses in identical twins.

The specimen sequenced was PBMCs. The receptor source for this set is a woman aged 18-35 years in good health.

As DNA, the CDR3 is TGTGCCAGCAGCTTAATGCTAGCGGGCCCCTACGAGCAGTACTTC. Protein: CASSLMLAGPYEQYF. The chain has TRBV7-9 and TRBJ2-7; 8 bases are a match to TRBD2. CDR1 is SEHNR and CDR2 is FQNEAQ in the germline V gene (reference sequence). The trim removed 2 bases at V and 2 bases at J, leaving 5 bases unmatched. The CDR3 is 15 residues long.

In this sample, this clonotype turned up many times. V usage is TRBV12-3 or TRBV12-4 and J usage is TRBJ2-1; the D is unclear. Deletions cut 5 bases from V and 7 bases from J, with 6 bases between. The CDR3 runs 11 residues. The CDR3, as DNA: TGTGCCAGCAGTCCCCTAAATGAGCAGTTCTTC. It translates to CASSPLNEQFF.

This clonotype showed up just a few times. This sequence joins TRBV6-1 and TRBJ2-7; D possibly uses TRBD1 or TRBD2 (5 bases each). Trimming took 6 bases from V and 0 from J, leaving 9 bases between them. There are 13 residues in the CDR3. Germline loops: CDR1 MNHNS, CDR2 SASEGT. The CDR3 sequence is CASRGTGSYEQYV. For the CDR3, the DNA is TGTGCCAGCAGAGGGACGGGCTCCTACGAGCAGTACGTC.

This clonotype showed up many times. The DNA for the CDR3 is TGCGCCAGCAGCTTTAGCGGGAGCTACCAAGAGACCCAGTACTTC. Residues: CASSFSGSYQETQYF. The chain recombines TRBV5-1 with TRBJ2-5; 9 bases align to TRBD2. The junction had 2 bases not matched to a gene; V was cut back by 2 bases and J by 0 bases. The CDR3 sequence is 15 residues long. CDR1 is SGHRS, CDR2 YFSETQ, per germline.

The CDR3 spells CASRTGDMKQETQYF. CDR3 nucleotide sequence: TGTGCCAGCAGAACGGGCGACATGAAGCAAGAGACCCAGTACTTC. This sequence joins TRBV2 and TRBJ2-5; D is ambiguous. The V end lost 6 bases, the J end lost 2 bases, and 16 bases lay between the germline ends. The length of the CDR3 is 15 residues. The germline gives CDR1 SNHLY, CDR2 FYNNEI.

V is TRBV25-1 and J is TRBJ2-3, with TRBD2 matching over 13 bases. The CDR3 runs 15 residues. From germline, CDR1 is MGHDK and CDR2 SYGVNS. After removal of 8 bases from V and 1 base from J, the junction contained 3 bases not matched to a gene. The CDR3 sequence: CASRGLAGGTDTQYF. The CDR3 DNA sequence: TGTGCCAGCCGTGGACTAGCGGGAGGCACAGATACGCAGTATTTT. Drawing the rest from reference TRBV25-1 and TRBJ2-3, the complete variable domain is EADIYQTPRYLVIGTGKKITLECSQTMGHDKMYWYQQDPGMELHLIHYSYGVNSTEKGDLSSESTVSRIRTEHFPLTLESARPSHTSQYLCASRGLAGGTDTQYFGPGTRLTVL.

The CDR3 spells CASSVIAGGNNEQFF. CDR3 nucleotide sequence: TGCGCCAGCAGCGTAATAGCGGGGGGCAACAATGAGCAGTTCTTC. The chain employs TRBV5-1 and TRBJ2-1; 10 bases align to TRBD2. CDR3 length: 15 amino acids. V lost 4 bases to trimming and J lost 5 bases; unmatched junction nucleotides: 6. The V gene's germline CDR1 is SGHRS and CDR2 YFSETQ.

This clonotype was recorded many times. V and J are TRBV5-1 and TRBJ1-1, with a possible D match to TRBD1 (6 bases). V lost 4 bases and J 2 bases, leaving 12 bases between the germline ends. Germline V gene data show CDR1 as SGHRS and CDR2 as YFSETQ. The CDR3 sequence is 14 residues long. This CDR3 reads CASSRGSANTEAFF. CDR3 DNA sequence: TGCGCCAGCAGCAGGGGGTCAGCTAACACTGAAGCTTTCTTT. Full variable domain (missing parts from reference TRBV5-1 and TRBJ1-1): KAGVTQTPRYLIKTRGQQVTLSCSPISGHRSVSWYQQTPGQGLQFLFEYFSETQRNKGNFPGRFSGRQFSNSRSEMNVSTLELGDSALYLCASSRGSANTEAFFGQGTRLTVV.

This clonotype was counted at least ten times. The chain uses TRBV2 and TRBJ2-1; 8 nucleotides agree with TRBD2. CDR1 and CDR2 from the germline V gene are SNHLY and FYNNEI. V shed 6 bases, J shed 4 bases, and the junction held 17 bases outside the gene matches. CDR3 length: 18 residues. The CDR3 bases are TGTGCCAGCAGACTTATAACCGGGACTAGTACATTTTACAATGAGCAGTTCTTC. It is translated as CASRLITGTSTFYNEQFF.

This clonotype was detected many times. The V and J genes are TRBV20-1 and TRBJ1-2; the D is unclear. CDR3 length: 15 amino acids. Trimming removed 0 bases from V and 7 bases from J, with 18 bases in between. The V gene's germline CDR1 is DFQATT and CDR2 SNEGSKA (reference sequence). The CDR3 reads CSARDALGPSGGYTF. The CDR3 DNA sequence: TGCAGTGCTAGAGATGCGCTCGGACCGAGCGGTGGCTACACCTTC.

This clonotype has a handful of counts. V usage is TRBV7-8 and J usage is TRBJ1-6; D ambiguous. The CDR3 contains 16 residues. V lost 1 base and J 6 bases, leaving 13 bases between the germline ends. CDR1 is SGHVS and CDR2 is FQNEAQ in the germline V gene. The CDR3 sequence is CASSLGGGYSNSPLHF. As DNA, the CDR3 is TGTGCCAGCAGCTTAGGAGGAGGGTACTCTAATTCACCCCTCCACTTT.

This clonotype occurred a few times. V gene TRBV4-1 combines with J gene TRBJ2-1, with TRBD2 matching 8 bases. V lost 2 bases and J lost 2; bases outside the gene matches: 8. CDR3 length: 17 amino acids. Germline V gene data show CDR1 as MGHRA and CDR2 as YSYEKL. The CDR3 DNA is TGCGCCAGCAGCCAAAATAGCGGGGTGGGGACCTACAATGAGCAGTTCTTC. Its translation: CASSQNSGVGTYNEQFF.

The V gene is TRBV4-2, the J gene TRBJ2-1, with TRBD2 identical over 8 bases. The ends lost 6 bases at V and 8 bases at J; junction bases unmatched: 6. CDR3 length: 13 residues. In germline, CDR1 is LGHNA, CDR2 YNFKEQ. In nucleotides, the CDR3 is TGTGCCAGCAGGGCTAGCGGGTTCTATGAGCAGTTCTTC. Its protein is CASRASGFYEQFF.

V is TRBV29-1 and J is TRBJ1-2; D gene ambiguous. The V gene lost 3 bases and the J gene lost 4 bases, with 3 bases spanning the gap. The CDR3 is 10 amino acids. CDR1 and CDR2 from the germline V gene are SQVTM and ANQGSEA. CDR3 amino acids: CSVDSYGYTF. The CDR3 nucleotides read TGCAGCGTTGATAGCTATGGCTACACCTTC.

This clonotype came up a few times. The V call is TRBV10-3, the J call TRBJ2-1, with 7 bases that match TRBD2. The germline CDR1 and CDR2 sequences are ENHRY and SYGVKD. The CDR3 spans 15 residues. The J segment lost 6 bases and the V segment lost 2 bases, leaving 7 bases of the junction unmatched. CDR3 sequence reads: CAISEVGIAGNEQFF. The CDR3 coding sequence is TGTGCCATCAGTGAGGTTGGAATAGCGGGCAATGAGCAGTTCTTC.

This clonotype was picked up a small number of times. The chain uses TRBV6-1 and TRBJ2-1; 11 bases fit TRBD2. CDR3 length: 14 residues. The germline V gene has CDR1 MNHNS and CDR2 SASEGT. Trimming took 7 bases from V and 5 from J; bases not matched to a gene: 4. CDR3 in DNA: TGTGCCAGCATCCGACTAGCGGGGAACAATGAGCAGTTCTTC. Translating gives CASIRLAGNNEQFF.

The chain combines TRBV4-2 with TRBJ2-3, with D possibly called TRBD1 or TRBD2 (6 bases each). The CDR3 sequence is 17 residues long. From germline, CDR1 is LGHNA and CDR2 YNFKEQ. Trimming removed 0 bases at V and 0 bases at J, with 13 bases between. The chain's CDR3 is CASSQDSWGASTDTQYF. In nucleotides, the CDR3 is TGTGCCAGCAGCCAAGATAGTTGGGGGGCGAGCACAGATACGCAGTATTTT.

The chain combines TRBV4-2 with TRBJ2-1; 7 positions match TRBD2. Per the germline V gene, CDR1 is LGHNA and CDR2 is YNFKEQ. Trimming cost V 3 bases and J 3 bases; bases outside gene matches: 5. CDR3 length: 15 residues. CDR3 sequence (DNA): TGTGCCAGCAGCCAGGAGCGGGGCAACTACAATGAGCAGTTCTTC. Protein sequence: CASSQERGNYNEQFF.

This clonotype occurred many times. This sequence joins TRBV4-1 and TRBJ1-5; 7 bases map to TRBD1. CDR1 MGHRA and CDR2 YSYEKL come from the germline V gene. After removal of 4 bases from V and 0 bases from J, the junction contained 6 bases not matched to a gene. This CDR3 comprises 16 residues. The CDR3 DNA is TGCGCCAGCAGCCGCGGGGACAGCGATAGCAATCAGCCCCAGCATTTT. Residues: CASSRGDSDSNQPQHF.

In its sample, this clonotype was seen a few times. The rearrangement uses TRBV20-1 and TRBJ1-1; TRBD1 agrees at 8 bases. Trimming removed 0 bases from V and 1 base from J; junction bases left unmatched: 1. The CDR3 has 14 amino acids. Germline values: CDR1 DFQATT, CDR2 SNEGSKA (reference sequence). In DNA form, the CDR3 reads TGCAGTGCTAGAGAAGGGACAGGGAACACTGAAGCTTTCTTT. This codes for CSAREGTGNTEAFF.

J is TRBJ2-1 and V is TRBV15; no firm D call. This CDR3 is built from 13 residues. V dropped 0 bases and J dropped 7 bases, with 7 bases sitting between them. CDR1 is LNHNV and CDR2 is YYDKDF in the germline V gene (reference sequence). The CDR3, as DNA: TGTGCCACCAGCAGAGATTTCCGGAATGAGCAGTTCTTC. As protein: CATSRDFRNEQFF.